These T cell receptor beta chains were read from a single sample in a study of cytomegalovirus exposure and HLA in healthy donors. Measured with immunoSEQ multiplex PCR; TCRdb has only the in-frame clones, and not every one. The sample lists 110,000 or so clones; approximately 69% were seen once. Sequencing was performed on PBMCs. The receptors originated from a woman aged 40 to 50 in good health and CMV-seropositive. The CDR3 runs from the conserved cysteine through the conserved F or W. The D gene is left open where the match is weak. Clone size is shown for a subset of rows, as once, few, many or a class of expanded clone.

v_call,clone_size,d_call,j_call,cdr3_nt,cdr3_aa
TRBV5-1,once,-,TRBJ2-1,TGCGCCAGCAGCTTGGGCCCTGTTGGTCAAGGGGGAAATGAGCAGTTCTTC,CASSLGPVGQGGNEQFF
TRBV5-4,-,-,TRBJ2-7,TGTGCCAGCAGTTCACAGGGTAGGTCGGGGGAGCAGTACTTC,CASSSQGRSGEQYF
TRBV19,-,-,TRBJ1-3,TGTGCCAGTAGCCCCGGACTCTACTCTGGAAACACCATATATTTT,CASSPGLYSGNTIYF
TRBV5-1,-,TRBD1,TRBJ2-2,TGCGCCAGCAGCCACGGACAGGGGGGCACCGGGGAGCTGTTTTTT,CASSHGQGGTGELFF
TRBV4-3,-,TRBD1,TRBJ1-1,TGCGCCAGCAGCCAAGACGCCACTGGACAGGGGACTGAAGCTTTCTTT,CASSQDATGQGTEAFF
TRBV27,-,TRBD1,TRBJ2-6,TGTGCCAGCACGAAACAGGGGGCTTACTCTGGGGCCAACGTCCTGACTTTC,CASTKQGAYSGANVLTF
TRBV21-1,once,-,TRBJ2-5,TGTGCCAGCAGCAAAGCGGGGGACTTACCGTACCAAGAGACCCAGTACTTC,CASSKAGDLPYQETQYF
TRBV29-1,-,TRBD2,TRBJ2-7,TGCAGCGTCAGATGGGGTGGGCTAGCGGGAAACGAGCAGTACTTC,CSVRWGGLAGNEQYF
TRBV19,few,-,TRBJ2-2,TGTGCCACTACCCCCGGGGGGAACACCGGGGAGCTGTTTTTT,CATTPGGNTGELFF
TRBV19,few,-,TRBJ1-4,TGTGCCAGTAGACAGACACGGACTAATGAAAAACTGTTTTTT,CASRQTRTNEKLFF
TRBV19,few,-,TRBJ2-7,TGTGCCAGTAGTACTCCCTCCGGGACTTCTACCTACGAGCAGTACTTC,CASSTPSGTSTYEQYF
TRBV7-8,-,-,TRBJ2-5,TGTGCCAGCAGCAGGAGGAGGGAGACCCAGTACTTC,CASSRRRETQYF
TRBV29-1,-,-,TRBJ1-1,TGCAGCGTCCTATCCCAGAACACTGAAGCTTTCTTT,CSVLSQNTEAFF
TRBV7-9,-,-,TRBJ1-4,TGTGCCAGCACGAAATACAGGGTGGCTAATGAAAAACTGTTTTTT,CASTKYRVANEKLFF
TRBV27,-,-,TRBJ1-1,TGTGCCAGCAGTTTAGGTCAGGGGTACACTGAAGCTTTCTTT,CASSLGQGYTEAFF
TRBV19,-,TRBD1,TRBJ2-7,TGTGCCAGTATTGTAGGGGGCGTCTACGAGCAGTACTTC,CASIVGGVYEQYF
TRBV2,-,-,TRBJ1-3,TGTGCCAGCAGTGAAGCTCTGACAGTGAGCTCTGGAAACACCATATATTTT,CASSEALTVSSGNTIYF
TRBV11-2,-,TRBD2,TRBJ2-5,TGTGCCAGCAGCTTTAGACTAGCGGGGATCCAAGAGACCCAGTACTTC,CASSFRLAGIQETQYF
TRBV11-2,-,TRBD1,TRBJ2-7,TGTGCCAGCAGCAACGGACAGGGGGCTATAAACGAGCAGTACTTC,CASSNGQGAINEQYF
TRBV5-1,-,-,TRBJ2-3,TGCGCCAGCAGCCCGGAGACCGGTACGCAGTATTTT,CASSPETGTQYF
TRBV7-8,-,-,TRBJ1-5,TGTGCCAGCAGCTTAGTATTTGGAGGGTCTGGGAGCAATCAGCCCCAGCATTTT,CASSLVFGGSGSNQPQHF
TRBV6-4,-,-,TRBJ1-5,TGTGCCAGCAGCGCGGACGGGGGTAGCAATCAGCCCCAGCATTTT,CASSADGGSNQPQHF
TRBV6-5,-,-,TRBJ1-3,TGTGCCAGCAGTGGACAGCAGTACTCTGGAAACACCATATATTTT,CASSGQQYSGNTIYF
TRBV12-5,-,-,TRBJ2-3,TGTGCTAGTGGTTTGTCCCGAGGGGGAGATACGCAGTATTTT,CASGLSRGGDTQYF
TRBV6-1,-,TRBD2,TRBJ2-3,TGTGCCAGCACCCGGACTAGCGGGAGGCCAGATACGCAGTATTTT,CASTRTSGRPDTQYF
TRBV9,-,-,TRBJ1-2,TGTGCCAGCAGCCCCCGGAGTCGAGCTAACTATGGCTACACCTTC,CASSPRSRANYGYTF
TRBV19,-,-,TRBJ1-2,TGTGCCAGTAGTATAGGGGGGCAGGAGCTTAACTATGGCTACACCTTC,CASSIGGQELNYGYTF
TRBV7-9,-,-,TRBJ2-3,TGTGCCAGCAGCTTAGTCCCGACAGATACGCAGTATTTT,CASSLVPTDTQYF
TRBV27,-,TRBD2,TRBJ2-7,TGTGCCAGCAGTTCCCCAACACTAGCGGGAAGCTCCTACGAGCAGTACTTC,CASSSPTLAGSSYEQYF
TRBV7-9,-,-,TRBJ1-2,TGTGCCAGCAGCCTGTATCAGGTTACTAACTATGGCTACACCTTC,CASSLYQVTNYGYTF
TRBV27,-,-,TRBJ2-3,TGTGCCAGCAGTTTTAAGTCCTGGGGCGCAGATACGCAGTATTTT,CASSFKSWGADTQYF
TRBV27,-,-,TRBJ2-7,TGTGCCAGCAGCGGACAAAGCTCCTACGAGCAGTACTTC,CASSGQSSYEQYF
TRBV7-9,-,-,TRBJ2-7,TGTGCCAGCAGCTTAAACCTCGAGCAGTACTTC,CASSLNLEQYF
TRBV13,-,TRBD2,TRBJ2-1,TGTGCCAGCAGCACAAGGACTAGCCCCGCGGAGCAGTTCTTC,CASSTRTSPAEQFF
TRBV9,-,-,TRBJ1-6,TGTGCCAGCAGCCCGCGGGCGAGCTCCTATAATTCACCCCTCCACTTT,CASSPRASSYNSPLHF
TRBV27,-,-,TRBJ2-1,TGTGCCAGCAGTTCTTCTAGCTACAATGAGCAGTTCTTC,CASSSSSYNEQFF
TRBV6-1,-,-,TRBJ1-1,TGTGCCAGTAGGATACCCGGGGGGATTGGGGAGTCTTTCTTT,CASRIPGGIGESFF
TRBV30,once,TRBD1,TRBJ1-5,TGTGCCTGGACCCAGAAACGAGGACAGGGGTGGGAAAGCAATCAGCCCCAGCATTTT,CAWTQKRGQGWESNQPQHF
TRBV9,-,-,TRBJ1-1,TGTGCCAGCAGCGTAGACAGACTGAACACTGAAGCTTTCTTT,CASSVDRLNTEAFF
TRBV20-1,few,-,TRBJ2-1,TGCAGTGCTAGTCAGGGTCGGGGGAAGTTCTTC,CSASQGRGKFF
TRBV6-1,-,-,TRBJ2-3,TGTGCCAGCAGTGAAGTCTTAATGGGGGCCGGTAGGAGAGATACGCAGTATTTT,CASSEVLMGAGRRDTQYF
TRBV29-1,-,TRBD1,TRBJ2-1,TGCAGCGTTGGGGAACGGGACAGGGGGAGTGCACAGTTCTTC,CSVGERDRGSAQFF
TRBV5-4,-,-,TRBJ2-2,TGTGCCAGCAGCTCCCCTCAGTTCTCCGGGGAGCTGTTTTTT,CASSSPQFSGELFF